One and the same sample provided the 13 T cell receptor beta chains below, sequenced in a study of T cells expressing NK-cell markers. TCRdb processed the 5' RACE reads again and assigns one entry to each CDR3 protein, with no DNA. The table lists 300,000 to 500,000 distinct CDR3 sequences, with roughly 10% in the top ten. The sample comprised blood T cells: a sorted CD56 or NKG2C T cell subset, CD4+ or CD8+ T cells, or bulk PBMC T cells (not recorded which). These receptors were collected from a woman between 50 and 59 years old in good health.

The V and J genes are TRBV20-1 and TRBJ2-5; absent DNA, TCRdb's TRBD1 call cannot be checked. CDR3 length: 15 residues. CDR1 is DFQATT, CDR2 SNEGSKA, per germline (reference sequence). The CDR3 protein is CSSQEPGQARETQYF.

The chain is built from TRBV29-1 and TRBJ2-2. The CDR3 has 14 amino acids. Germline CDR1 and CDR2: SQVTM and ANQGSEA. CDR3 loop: CSVEDRVWDGELFF.

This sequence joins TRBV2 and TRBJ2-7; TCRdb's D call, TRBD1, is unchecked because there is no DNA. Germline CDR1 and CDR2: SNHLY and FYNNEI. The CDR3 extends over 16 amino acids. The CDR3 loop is CASSEVGGPTSYEQYF.

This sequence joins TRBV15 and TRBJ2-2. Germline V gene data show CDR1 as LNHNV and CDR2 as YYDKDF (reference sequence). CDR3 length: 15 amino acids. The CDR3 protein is CATSRDKAGTGELFF.

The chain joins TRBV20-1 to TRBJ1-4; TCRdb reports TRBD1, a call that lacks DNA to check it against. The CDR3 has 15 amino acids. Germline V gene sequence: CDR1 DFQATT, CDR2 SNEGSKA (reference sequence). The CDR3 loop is CSARDRRQGGEKLFF.

CDR3 in amino acids: CASSRIGQGETQYF. The chain uses TRBV3-1 and TRBJ2-5; absent DNA, TCRdb's TRBD1 call cannot be checked. Germline assignment: CDR1 LGHDT and CDR2 YNNKEL (reference sequence). The CDR3 covers 14 residues.

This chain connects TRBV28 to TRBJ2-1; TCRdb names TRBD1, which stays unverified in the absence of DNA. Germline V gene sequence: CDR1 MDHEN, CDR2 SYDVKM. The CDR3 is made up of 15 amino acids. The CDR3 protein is CASGVGQSSYNEQFF.

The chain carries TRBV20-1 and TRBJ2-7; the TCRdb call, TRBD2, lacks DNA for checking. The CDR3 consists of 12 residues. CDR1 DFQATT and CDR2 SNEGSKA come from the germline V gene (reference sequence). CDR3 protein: CSAGLAGGLQYF.

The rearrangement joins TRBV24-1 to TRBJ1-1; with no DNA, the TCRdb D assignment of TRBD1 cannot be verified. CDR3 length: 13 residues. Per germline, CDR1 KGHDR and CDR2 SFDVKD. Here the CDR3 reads CATSESGGVEAFF.

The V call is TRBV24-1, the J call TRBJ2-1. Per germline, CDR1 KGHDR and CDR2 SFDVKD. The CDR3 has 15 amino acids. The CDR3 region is CATSESRAPYNEQFF.

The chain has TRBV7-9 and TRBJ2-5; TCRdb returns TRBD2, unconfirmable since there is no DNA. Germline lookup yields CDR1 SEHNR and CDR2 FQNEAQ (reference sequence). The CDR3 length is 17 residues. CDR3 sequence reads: CASSSHPSGGHQETQYF.

CDR3 sequence: CSAYGRSPPANEKLFF. The rearrangement uses TRBV20-1 and TRBJ1-4. Germline assignment: CDR1 DFQATT and CDR2 SNEGSKA (reference sequence). The CDR3 consists of 16 residues.

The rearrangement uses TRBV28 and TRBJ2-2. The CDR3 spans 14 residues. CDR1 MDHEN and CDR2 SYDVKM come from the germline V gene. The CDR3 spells CASSFSKNTGELFF.